A single sample is the source of the 22 T cell receptor beta chains below, sequenced in a study of regulatory T cells in long-lasting Graves disease. Time point given: newly diagnosed GD, antithyroid drugs for less than 3 months. Isolated PBMC RNA provided the starting material for the TCR library. Combining iRepertoire HTBI primers with Arm-PCR of CDR3 regions, the authors built TCR beta libraries. TCRdb re-called the multiplex PCR reads with MiXCR, one entry per CDR3 protein. The top ten hold about 18% of the sample, which has over 500,000 distinct CDR3 sequences, roughly 15% seen once. A further study also used this sample, focusing on T cells in Graves' hyperthyroidism and ophthalmopathy.

Sequenced here: peripheral blood mononuclear cells (PBMCs), sampled at new diagnosis, from a patient treated with antithyroid drugs. The source is a woman aged 30 to 39 with Graves disease.

The table lists this clonotype with many counts. V is TRBV6-1 and J is TRBJ1-2; D unresolved. Trimming removed 0 bases from V and 5 bases from J, with 10 bases in between. The CDR3 spans 14 residues. Germline-derived CDR1 and CDR2 are MNHNS and SASEGT. CDR3 sequence reads: CASSEAHGVYGYTF. The CDR3 nucleotides are TGTGCCAGCAGTGAAGCGCATGGGGTTTATGGCTACACCTTC.

For this clonotype: A much bigger clone sits one base away, suggesting this may be a read error. The J gene is TRBJ1-2, the V gene TRBV6-2 or TRBV6-3; 7 bases line up with TRBD1. CDR3 length equals 14 residues. Germline CDR1 MNHEY, CDR2 SVGEGT. As DNA, the CDR3 is TGTGCCAGCTGCTACAGGGGAATAGACTATGTCTACACCTTC. Translation: CASCYRGIDYVYTF.

The rearrangement links TRBV20-1 to TRBJ2-4; tentative D call: TRBD2 (6 bases). This CDR3 has 14 amino acids. Germline CDR1 DFQATT, CDR2 SNEGSKA (reference sequence). Trimming pared 5 bases from V and 7 bases from J, leaving 18 bases between. The CDR3 DNA reads as TGCAGTGCTCAAGTGGCGTTTAGCGGTAACATTCAGTACTTC. Translation gives CSAQVAFSGNIQYF.

Many counts were recorded for this clonotype. The gene calls are TRBV15 and TRBJ1-1; weak D call: TRBD1 (6 bases). The CDR3 has 18 amino acids. Germline V lookup: CDR1 LNHNV, CDR2 YYDKDF (reference sequence). V was pared by 3 bases and J by 2 bases, with 22 bases between. CDR3: CATSSFHNTGTPNTEAFF. The CDR3 DNA reads as TGTGCCACCAGCAGCTTTCATAATACCGGGACACCAAACACTGAAGCTTTCTTT.

This clonotype showed up many times. The chain combines TRBV28 with TRBJ2-5, with a weak D call TRBD2 (6 bases). The germline V gene has CDR1 MDHEN and CDR2 SYDVKM. V lost 3 bases and J 3 bases, leaving 20 bases between the germline ends. The CDR3 sequence is 17 residues long. The CDR3 protein is CASSFLTPGEGKETQYF. The CDR3 DNA reads TGTGCCAGCAGTTTCCTTACACCGGGGGAAGGGAAAGAGACCCAGTACTTC.

This clonotype was detected many times. V and J are TRBV19 and TRBJ1-1; 8 bases agree with TRBD1. V shed 6 bases and J 0 bases; nucleotides not matched to a gene: 9. Germline lookup yields CDR1 LNHDA and CDR2 SQIVND (reference sequence). The CDR3 is 16 amino acids. This CDR3 reads CASSLGQGGMNTEAFF. CDR3 in DNA: TGTGCCAGTAGCCTTGGACAGGGAGGAATGAACACTGAAGCTTTCTTT.

The sample holds many counts of this clonotype. DNA for the CDR3: TGTGCCAGCAGTGACCCTAGCGCGCCCTACGAGCAGTACTTC. This encodes CASSDPSAPYEQYF. V gene TRBV28 combines with J gene TRBJ2-7; D might be TRBD2 (6 bases). The CDR3 sequence is 14 residues long. V shed 5 bases and J shed 2 bases, with 13 bases lying between them. Germline values: CDR1 MDHEN, CDR2 SYDVKM.

V and J are TRBV5-1 and TRBJ1-2, with D perhaps matching TRBD1 (5 bases). Germline-derived CDR1 and CDR2 are SGHRS and YFSETQ. The germline V and J ends were trimmed by 4 bases and 8 bases, with 24 bases remaining between them. This CDR3 contains 16 residues. CDR3 sequence: CASSPMVPSPGTGYTF. CDR3 coding DNA: TGCGCCAGCAGCCCGATGGTCCCGTCCCCAGGGACCGGCTACACCTTC.

The V gene is TRBV10-3, the J gene TRBJ2-1, with 7 bases matching TRBD2. CDR3 length equals 15 residues. Germline V gene lookup returns CDR1 ENHRY and CDR2 SYGVKD. The trim removed 4 bases at V and 6 bases at J, leaving 9 bases unmatched. CDR3 in DNA: TGTGCCATCAGTGCGCCTAGCGGAGGCGTCAATGAGCAGTTCTTC. This encodes CAISAPSGGVNEQFF.

This clonotype was seen a handful of times. The V call is TRBV14, the J call TRBJ2-5; TRBD2 might be the D (6 bases). This CDR3 region has 17 residues. Germline V CDR1 and CDR2: SGHDN, FVKESK. V was trimmed by 1 base and J by 2 bases, leaving 17 bases between them. DNA for the CDR3: TGTGCCAGCAGCCAAGGAGGATATGGCGGGGATCAAGAGACCCAGTACTTC. Translating gives CASSQGGYGGDQETQYF.

This clonotype was seen at least ten times. The chain carries TRBV28 and TRBJ2-3, with D possibly matching TRBD1 (5 bases). CDR3 length: 16 residues. Germline V gene sequence: CDR1 MDHEN, CDR2 SYDVKM. V gave up 6 bases and J gave up 0 bases, with 16 bases separating them. As DNA, the CDR3 is TGTGCCAGCAGCCAAACAGGAACCCCTAGCACAGATACGCAGTATTTT. Its protein product is CASSQTGTPSTDTQYF.

There are many counts of this clonotype. The J gene is TRBJ1-1, the V gene TRBV6-6; D remains unclear. Trimming removed 0 bases at V and 7 bases at J, with 9 bases between. The CDR3 is 13 amino acids. Looked up from germline, CDR1 is MNHNY and CDR2 is SVGAGI (reference sequence). The CDR3 protein is CASSYSTGVEAFF. CDR3 DNA: TGTGCCAGCAGTTACTCGACGGGTGTTGAAGCTTTCTTT.

The chain links TRBV27 to TRBJ1-1; D not certain. V was pared by 7 bases and J by 1 base, with 10 bases between. CDR3 length: 13 amino acids. Germline V gene lookup returns CDR1 MNHEY and CDR2 SMNVEV (reference sequence). CDR3 DNA sequence: TGTGCCAGCACATGGAATCGGAACACTGAAGCTTTCTTT. It codes for CASTWNRNTEAFF.

The table lists this clonotype with many counts. V and J are TRBV10-3 and TRBJ1-6; 9 bases fit TRBD1. The CDR3 length is 14 residues. The germline V gene encodes CDR1 ENHRY and CDR2 SYGVKD. J was trimmed by 10 bases and V by 4 bases; bases with no gene match: 5. The CDR3 bases are TGTGCCATCAGTGGACAGGGGGAAGGATCACCCCTCCACTTT. This gives the protein CAISGQGEGSPLHF.

This clonotype was recorded many times. The chain couples TRBV27 to TRBJ2-1, with TRBD2 matching 13 bases. The V segment lost 5 bases and the J segment 5 bases; nucleotides outside the gene matches: 9. The germline V gene encodes CDR1 MNHEY and CDR2 SMNVEV (reference sequence). The CDR3 is made up of 17 amino acids. The CDR3 loop reads CASSRLAGGVQNNEQFF. The CDR3 DNA reads as TGTGCCAGCAGTAGACTAGCGGGAGGAGTACAAAACAATGAGCAGTTCTTC.

Concerning this clonotype itself: Germline and junction disagree at one end, which may indicate a read error. The CDR3 sequence: CASSEAGGFIMSF. In DNA form, the CDR3 reads TGCGCCAGCAGTGAAGCGGGAGGCTTTATCATGAGCTTC. This chain connects TRBV10-1 to TRBJ2-1, with 9 positions matching TRBD2. The CDR3 loop spans 13 amino acids. Germline V lookup: CDR1 WNHNN, CDR2 SYGVQD (reference sequence).

V is TRBV10-3 and J is TRBJ2-1, with 8 bases identical to TRBD2. Germline V gene data show CDR1 as ENHRY and CDR2 as SYGVKD. V lost 6 bases and J lost 2; bases outside the gene matches: 9. The CDR3 spans 16 residues. CDR3 loop: CAISPLADLTYNEQFF. In nucleotides, the CDR3 is TGTGCCATCAGCCCACTAGCGGATTTAACCTACAATGAGCAGTTCTTC.

The chain uses TRBV6-2 or TRBV6-3 and TRBJ2-1, with D tentatively TRBD2 (7 bases). In germline, CDR1 is MNHEY, CDR2 SVGEGT. The germline V and J ends were trimmed by 3 bases and 5 bases, with 14 bases remaining between them. The CDR3 spans 15 residues. CDR3 sequence: CASSYRGGKDNEQFF. CDR3 bases: TGTGCCAGCAGTTATAGGGGGGGGAAGGACAATGAGCAGTTCTTC.

In its sample, this clonotype was seen a few times. This chain connects TRBV14 to TRBJ1-4; 7 bases are a match to TRBD1. After removal of 3 bases from V and 5 bases from J, the junction contained 6 bases not matched to a gene. The CDR3 extends over 15 amino acids. Germline V CDR1 and CDR2: SGHDN, FVKESK. The chain's CDR3 is CASSHIRDRNEKLFF. CDR3 DNA: TGTGCCAGCAGCCATATTCGGGACAGAAATGAAAAACTGTTTTTT. The full variable domain, its missing parts supplied by reference TRBV14 and TRBJ1-4, is EAGVTQFPSHSVIEKGQTVTLRCDPISGHDNLYWYRRVMGKEIKFLLHFVKESKQDESGMPNNRFLAERTGGTYSTLKVQPAELEDSGVYFCASSHIRDRNEKLFFGSGTQLSVL.

This clonotype was seen many times. The CDR3 nucleotides read TGTGCCAGCAGCTTACCCGGGACATATGCCTACGAGCAGTACTTC. Amino acid sequence: CASSLPGTYAYEQYF. This rearrangement joins TRBV12-3 or TRBV12-4 to TRBJ2-7; perhaps TRBD1 as D (6 bases). This CDR3 has 15 residues. Trimming removed 6 bases from V and 2 bases from J, with 17 bases in between.

In DNA, the CDR3 is TGTGCCAGCGCAGCGGGAGCGGGAGAGACCCAGTACTTC. Residues: CASAAGAGETQYF. The chain recombines TRBV11-2 with TRBJ2-5, with 8 bases that match TRBD2. Germline CDR1 is SGHAT and CDR2 is FQNNGV. The J segment lost 4 bases and the V segment lost 8 bases, leaving 6 bases of the junction unmatched. This CDR3 region has 13 residues.

This clonotype has ten or more counts. This rearrangement joins TRBV2 to TRBJ1-1; TRBD1 is a possible D gene (5 bases). The CDR3 contains 12 residues. Trimming stripped 8 bases from V and 2 bases from J, with 9 bases between. Germline V gene data show CDR1 as SNHLY and CDR2 as FYNNEI. The CDR3 reads CASDSYNTEAFF. Written as DNA, the CDR3 is TGTGCCAGCGACAGTTATAACACTGAAGCTTTCTTT.